Sequencing of this T cell receptor beta chain was carried out in a study of T cell responses to AZD1222 COVID-19 vaccine. Germline CDR1 is SNHLY and CDR2 is FYNNEI. The CDR3 spans 15 residues. Trimming shortened V by 7 bases and J by 0 bases, and 15 bases separated the two germline ends. Sequencing used immunoSEQ multiplex PCR; TCRdb keeps in-frame clones, though not all of them. The sample lists approximately 100,000 clones, more than 85% occurring once. This clonotype was obtained from an adult in good health. This rearrangement joins TRBV2 to TRBJ1-1, with a tentative D call TRBD1 (5 bases). Sequences were derived from peripheral blood, sampled on day 0 of AZD1222 vaccination. The CDR3 protein is CASTYTLGVNTEAFF. CDR3 DNA: TGTGCCAGCACGTATACTCTAGGGGTGAACACTGAAGCTTTCTTT.